Included here is one T cell receptor (beta chain) sequence, with context. The antigen it recognizes is unknown. No much larger clone is present one base from it, and per-base qualities are unavailable. This entry belongs to a study of identical twins (dated by TCRdb to the mid-2010s). In terms of the full investigation: To test whether fetal clonotypes persist, this study deep-sequenced TCR alpha and beta repertoires from monozygotic twins, from unrelated adults of various ages, and from cord blood. Replicate twin experiments were performed at different times using different library preparation protocols to rule out contamination.

Paper-wide results and their limitations: Abundant cord blood beta clonotypes carried fewer insertions; young adult naive repertoires showed a weaker similar trend, while memory repertoires showed none. A weaker excess of twin sharing was found in beta out-of-frame sequences because the signal-to-noise ratio was lowered by fewer shared sequences. Conclusions relied on cross-sectional statistical analysis, since the same donors could not be followed over many years. Out-of-frame TCR alpha sequences shared between twins showed an excess of low generation-probability sequences compared with coincidental sharing between unrelated individuals. Recombination models systematically underestimated out-of-frame TCR alpha sharing in monozygotic twins but agreed with sharing between unrelated individuals. Zero-insertion analyses could be partly confounded by invariant T cells such as MAIT and iNKT, though diverse VJ usage argued against such confounding for most clonotypes.

The CDR1 and CDR2 encoded by the germline V gene are SGHVS and FQNEAQ. The cysteine opens and the phenylalanine closes a CDR3 of 20 amino acids. CDR3 DNA is the only sequence kept; it has 60 bases, read in frame from the first base. Relative to germline, V is missing 0 bases and J is missing 3 bases, with 20 bases of the junction outside any gene match. Libraries were made using 5' RACE. The reads were generated on an Illumina HiSeq 2000. A universal primer binding site was added through template switching, and the final cDNA carried a unique molecular identifier so that TCR cDNA molecules could be counted accurately. First-strand cDNA for TCR alpha and beta chains was synthesized from specific primers in the conserved constant-segment region. Each cDNA library was double barcoded, with a SMART-Mk sample barcode plus Illumina barcodes, to control for contamination. Two successive PCR steps introduced TruSeq adapter sequences along with Illumina sample barcodes. The Illumina HiSeq platform was used with custom primers to sequence TCR alpha and beta cDNA libraries. As for the authors' bioinformatics: MiGEC processed the raw reads to extract unique molecular identifiers, while MiXCR was used to determine the CDR3 positions. Recombination models were inferred per individual with the repgenHMM and IGoR tools using an EM algorithm. Shared clonotypes were analyzed with the tcR package in R, and sharing was normalized by the product of cloneset sizes. To study raw recombination free of thymic and clonal selection effects, out-of-frame nonproductive sequences were analyzed. The public reads were reprocessed in TCRdb via fastp at Q25 and MiXCR, keeping in-frame beta chains. Here each entry gathers all rows of one CDR3 protein and keeps the most common genes and DNA. TCRdb's processing, not the authors' own work, is the source of the V and J calls. This sample is represented by roughly 350,000 distinct CDR3 sequences; 9% to 15% of them were singletons. The ten most abundant clones make up approximately 7.9% of the sample.

Every donor was a healthy Caucasian. The twin cohort consisted of three pairs of female monozygotic twins, all aged roughly 18 to 30 years. CD4+ and CD8+ T cell populations were isolated with positive isolation kits from Invitrogen. The same specimen was also included in a second study, on yellow fever vaccine responses in identical twins. As noted in the second study: According to the authors, in identical twins the way T cells responded to vaccination appeared partly convergent and partly personalized. The study precisely tracked vaccine-responding T cell clones in identical twins.

The sample was CD8+ T cells sorted from blood. The rearranged segments are TRBV7-8 and TRBJ2-7; 7 central bases correspond to TRBD1. The TCR originated in a woman aged 18-30 years in good health. The CDR3 sequence is CASSLAPGRGKSREYYEQYF. The DNA sequence is given as TGTGCCAGCAGCTTAGCTCCGGGCAGGGGGAAGTCTAGGGAATACTACGAGCAGTACTTC.